This T cell receptor (beta chain) was retrieved from a study of T-cell memory formation after mild COVID-19. TCR alpha and TCR beta cDNA libraries with sample barcodes and UMIs came from 5'RACE using constant-segment primers. TCRdb reprocessed the 5' RACE reads via MiXCR and lists one record per CDR3 protein. The sample carries fewer than 600,000 distinct CDR3 sequences, about 20% recorded once. Germline loops: CDR1 SGDLS, CDR2 YYNGEE. The CDR3 runs 15 residues. Trimming removed 5 bases from V and 2 bases from J; junction bases left unmatched: 6. This clonotype was detected only a few times. V is TRBV9 and J is TRBJ2-1, with 8 bases lining up with TRBD2. This sequence originates from an adult woman who had mild COVID-19 (a few samples of this study predate the infection). Cell type and time point are not known. Sequencing was done on a sample of PBMCs or a T cell subset sorted from them (not recorded which). This CDR3 reads CASRSSGSPYNEQFF. The CDR3 bases are TGTGCCAGCAGGTCGAGCGGGAGCCCCTACAATGAGCAGTTCTTC. Drawing the rest from reference TRBV9 and TRBJ2-1, the complete variable domain is DSGVTQTPKHLITATGQRVTLRCSPRSGDLSVYWYQQSLDQGLQFLIQYYNGEERAKGNILERFSAQQFPDLHSELNLSSLELGDSALYFCASRSSGSPYNEQFFGPGTRLTVL.